This passage covers 21 T cell receptor beta chains from one sample sequenced in a study of regulatory T cells in long-lasting Graves disease (dated by TCRdb to the early 2020s). Library preparation was by multiplex PCR. Sequencing instrument: Illumina HiSeq 4000. TCR beta libraries were built with iRepertoire HTBI primers and Arm-PCR amplification of CDR3 regions. In TCRdb, the public reads were trimmed at Q25 with fastp and aligned with MiXCR, with productive beta chains retained. Entries that share a CDR3 protein sequence are merged under the most common genes and DNA. The sample includes under 800,000 distinct CDR3 sequences, with roughly 16% observed a single time. About 17% of the sample comes from the top ten. Explained via the paper, the time point label denotes: newly diagnosed GD, antithyroid drugs for less than 3 months. For both TCR sequencing and RNA sequencing, RNA was extracted from PBMCs in TRIzol.

In addition, the sample was reused for a study of T cells in Graves' hyperthyroidism and ophthalmopathy.

The sequences come from peripheral blood mononuclear cells (PBMCs), collected at new diagnosis, from a patient treated with antithyroid drugs. These receptor sequences come from a woman in her twenties or thirties with Graves disease. Donor details come from another sample of the same person, matched by shared clones.

V is TRBV3-1 and J is TRBJ2-3; no definite D call. The J call may be wrong; the DNA end is better matched by TRBJ2-7. Germline V CDR1 and CDR2: LGHDT, YNNKEL (reference sequence). The CDR3 is 14 residues long. The CDR3: CASSQAVASGEQYF. CDR3 nucleotide sequence: TGTGCCAGCAGCCAAGCGGTCGCATCCGGCGAGCAGTACTTC.

This clonotype has just one count. The chain links TRBV18 to TRBJ2-7; D remains unclear. V was shortened by 3 bases and J by 7 bases, with 10 bases between the two germline ends. The germline CDR1 and CDR2 sequences are KGHSH and LQKENI. The CDR3 has 12 amino acids. DNA of the CDR3: TGTGCCAGCTCACCCAACTGGGGTGAGCAGTACTTC. Translation gives CASSPNWGEQYF. The variable domain in full, completed from reference TRBV18 and TRBJ2-7, reads NAGVMQNPRHLVRRRGQEARLRCSPMKGHSHVYWYRQLPEEGLKFMVYLQKENIIDESGMPKERFSAEFPKEGPSILRIQQVVRGDSAAYFCASSPNWGEQYFGPGTRLTVT.

The V gene is TRBV18, the J gene TRBJ2-5; D unclear. Germline CDR1 reads KGHSH; CDR2 reads LQKENI. V shed 2 bases and J shed 2 bases, with 6 bases lying between them. This CDR3 has 13 residues. CDR3 coding DNA: TGTGCCAGCTCACCAACACGTCAAGAGACCCAGTACTTC. Translated, it gives CASSPTRQETQYF.

The rearrangement joins TRBV9 to TRBJ2-5; 11 bases agree with TRBD2. The germline V gene encodes CDR1 SGDLS and CDR2 YYNGEE. J gave up 0 bases and V 7 bases, and 11 bases lay outside the gene matches. CDR3 size: 17 residues. This chain's CDR3 is CASATGTSGGYQETQYF. CDR3 nucleotide sequence: TGTGCCAGCGCAACCGGGACTAGCGGAGGGTACCAAGAGACCCAGTACTTC.

V usage is TRBV6-1 and J usage is TRBJ2-1; possibly TRBD2 for D (5 bases). Germline V gene lookup returns CDR1 MNHNS and CDR2 SASEGT. V dropped 6 bases and J dropped 8 bases, with 29 bases sitting between them. The CDR3 sequence is 18 residues long. This CDR3 is CASSPGLARLATYDEQFF. CDR3 nucleotides: TGTGCCAGCAGCCCTGGACTGGCGAGGTTGGCTACGTACGATGAGCAGTTCTTC.

This clonotype was recorded many times. J is TRBJ1-2 and V is TRBV28, with D possibly TRBD1 on 5 matching bases. V lost 6 bases, J lost 8 bases, and 19 bases lay in between. Germline CDR1 MDHEN, CDR2 SYDVKM. CDR3 size: 14 residues. The chain's CDR3 is CASSYFLWGSGYTF. CDR3 nucleotide sequence: TGTGCCAGCAGCTATTTCTTGTGGGGGTCGGGCTACACCTTC.

This clonotype was seen ten or more times. This chain links TRBV11-2 with TRBJ2-1; TRBD2 matches at 9 bases. There are 16 residues in the CDR3. Trimming removed 4 bases from V and 6 bases from J; junction bases left unmatched: 10. Germline loops: CDR1 SGHAT, CDR2 FQNNGV. The CDR3 nucleotides read TGTGCCAGCAGCTCCCAGACTAGCGGAATAAGCAATGAGCAGTTCTTC. Translation: CASSSQTSGISNEQFF.

As regards this clonotype: Given a much more abundant clone one base away, this may be a read error. The chain is built from TRBV11-2 and TRBJ2-5; D unclear. The CDR3 sequence is 15 residues long. Per the germline V gene, CDR1 is SGHAT and CDR2 is FQNNGV. Trimming removed 0 bases from V and 5 bases from J, with 13 bases in between. The CDR3 reads CASSLDLASSETQYF. The CDR3 DNA sequence: TGTGCCAGCAGCTTAGATCTGGCTAGTTCGGAGACCCAGTACTTC.

This clonotype was found a few times. This chain joins TRBV5-1 and TRBJ2-5; D is perhaps TRBD2 (6 bases). V was trimmed by 2 bases and J by 1 base, leaving 15 bases between them. This CDR3 has 16 amino acids. Germline CDR1 SGHRS, CDR2 YFSETQ. The DNA for the CDR3 is TGCGCCAGCAGCTTAGGCTACGGGGGAGGCCAAGAGACCCAGTACTTC. This translates into CASSLGYGGGQETQYF.

J is TRBJ1-6 and V is TRBV19; D is possibly TRBD1 (5 bases). The V and J ends lost 6 bases and 5 bases respectively, with 20 bases between them. This CDR3 contains 17 residues. CDR1 LNHDA and CDR2 SQIVND come from the germline V gene (reference sequence). CDR3 coding DNA: TGTGCCAGTAGCCGACTGGGGCAGTCGTCTAATAATTCACCCCTCCACTTT. Encoded protein: CASSRLGQSSNNSPLHF.

This clonotype has ten or more counts. The V call is TRBV2, the J call TRBJ2-7, with 8 bases matching TRBD2. This CDR3 region has 13 residues. The V gene's germline CDR1 is SNHLY and CDR2 FYNNEI. Unmatched junction bases numbered 8, after V lost 10 bases and J lost 3 bases. CDR3 in DNA: TGTGCCACCGTACGGAGCGGGAGCTACGAGCAGTACTTC. Encoded protein: CATVRSGSYEQYF. The full variable domain, rest sourced from reference TRBV2 and TRBJ2-7, is EPEVTQTPSHQVTQMGQEVILRCVPISNHLYFYWYRQILGQKVEFLVSFYNNEISEKSEIFDDQFSVERPDGSNFTLKIRSTKLEDSAMYFCATVRSGSYEQYFGPGTRLTVT.

This clonotype appeared many times. For the CDR3, the DNA is TGTGCCAGCAGCCCGCCCGCCTCTGGGGCCAACGTCCTGACTTTC. Its translation is CASSPPASGANVLTF. The V gene is TRBV7-8, the J gene TRBJ2-6; D gene ambiguous. The CDR3 covers 15 residues. V lost 5 bases to trimming and J lost 0 bases, with 8 bases between them. Germline assignment: CDR1 SGHVS and CDR2 FQNEAQ.

A note on this clonotype: Just one base apart from a much larger clone, this may be a read error. The rearrangement uses TRBV6-5 and TRBJ2-5; D possibly uses TRBD1 or TRBD2 (6 bases each). Germline V gene lookup returns CDR1 MNHEY and CDR2 SVGAGI. The CDR3 loop spans 15 amino acids. The CDR3 is CASSYIGGNQETQCF. The DNA of the CDR3 is TGTGCCAGCAGTTATATAGGGGGGAACCAAGAGACCCAGTGCTTC.

This clonotype was recorded a few times. V gene TRBV6-2 or TRBV6-3 combines with J gene TRBJ2-5; 8 nucleotides line up with TRBD2. Unmatched junction bases numbered 10, after V lost 2 bases and J lost 5 bases. This CDR3 has 16 amino acids. CDR1 is MNHEY and CDR2 is SVGEGT in the germline V gene. CDR3 DNA sequence: TGTGCCAGCAGTTACAGGACGGGAGGGCCGCGGGAGACCCAGTACTTC. Protein sequence: CASSYRTGGPRETQYF.

This clonotype has more than one count but fewer than ten. The chain couples TRBV18 to TRBJ1-4; unclear D gene. Germline V CDR1 and CDR2: KGHSH, LQKENI. With 3 bases removed from V and 4 bases from J, the gap between germline ends came to 9 bases. The CDR3 has 14 amino acids. CDR3 in amino acids: CASSPYTHNEKLFF. The CDR3 DNA reads as TGTGCCAGCTCACCCTACACCCATAATGAAAAACTGTTTTTT.

CDR3 DNA sequence: TGTGCCAGCAGCCCCCGGGAGGCCTCACCCCTCCACTTT. Protein: CASSPREASPLHF. The rearrangement links TRBV16 to TRBJ1-6, with D hard to call. Germline V lookup: CDR1 KGHSY, CDR2 FQNENV. This CDR3 contains 13 residues. V lost 4 bases and J lost 10, with 11 bases in between. Variable domain in full (rest from reference TRBV16 and TRBJ1-6): GEEVAQTPKHLVRGEGQKAKLYCAPIKGHSYVFWYQQVLKNEFKFLISFQNENVFDETGMPKERFSAKCLPNSPCSLEIQATKLEDSAVYFCASSPREASPLHFGNGTRLTVT.

This sequence joins TRBV7-9 and TRBJ2-5; TRBD2 is a possible D gene (6 bases). The CDR3 runs 15 residues. The V end lost 5 bases, the J end lost 4 bases, and 17 bases lay between the germline ends. Germline CDR1 SEHNR, CDR2 FQNEAQ (reference sequence). CDR3 region: CASSTAGSGSETQYF. The CDR3 DNA sequence: TGTGCCAGCAGCACCGCGGGCAGCGGGTCAGAGACCCAGTACTTC.

Details on this clonotype: This could be a read error, since a much larger clone is one nucleotide away. The conserved phenylalanine or tryptophan is not found at the CDR3 terminus, so this likely reflects a read error. This chain's CDR3 is CASSQGATDTQYS. As DNA, the CDR3 is TGTGCCAGCTCGCAGGGGGCAACAGATACGCAGTATTCT. V and J are TRBV7-6 and TRBJ2-3, with TRBD1 identical over 8 bases. Germline V CDR1 and CDR2: SGHVS, FNYEAQ. V dropped 8 bases and J dropped 3; count of bases not matched to a gene: 4. CDR3 length equals 13 residues.

This clonotype was observed a handful of times. The rearrangement uses TRBV9 and TRBJ2-3, with D uncertain. The CDR3 is 13 amino acids. CDR1 and CDR2 from the germline V gene are SGDLS and YYNGEE. V was pared by 4 bases and J by 5 bases, with 11 bases between. As DNA, the CDR3 is TGTGCCAGCAGCCCCCATGGCGTAGATACGCAGTATTTT. Encoded protein: CASSPHGVDTQYF.

The chain couples TRBV28 to TRBJ2-7, with TRBD2 matching 8 bases. The CDR3 consists of 14 residues. Germline values: CDR1 MDHEN, CDR2 SYDVKM. Unmatched junction bases numbered 9, after V lost 9 bases and J lost 2 bases. CDR3 amino acids: CASGPGLETYEQYF. The CDR3 DNA reads as TGTGCCAGTGGACCGGGACTAGAGACCTACGAGCAGTACTTC.

This chain joins TRBV7-3 and TRBJ2-1; D gene unclear. Germline V gene sequence: CDR1 SGHTA, CDR2 FQGTGA. The V end lost 5 bases, the J end lost 9 bases, and 11 bases lay between the germline ends. This CDR3 is 12 amino acids long. Written as DNA, the CDR3 is TGTGCCAGCAGCCTCCCTCCCGCTGAGCAGTTCTTC. Amino acid sequence: CASSLPPAEQFF.